This T cell receptor (beta chain) was sequenced during a study of cytomegalovirus exposure and HLA in healthy donors. The CDR3 sequence is 15 residues long. Germline V gene sequence: CDR1 SEHNR, CDR2 FQNEAQ (reference sequence). The PCR ran on 60 Vbeta and 13 Jbeta primers. Generated by immunoSEQ multiplex PCR, the TCRdb table keeps only in-frame clones and is missing some. The data hold under 150,000 clones, with over 70% observed a single time. Concerning this clone itself: Its antigen remains unidentified. An end of the junction does not agree with germline; a read error may underlie this.

Overall study findings and caveats: Later on, an analysis tied some 17,000 TCR beta sequences to HLA alleles at 0.05 false discovery rate. Earlier analysis yielded a pattern in which most TCR beta V segments were productive about 90% or about 30% of the time.

The source of this sequence is a woman aged 40 to 49 in good health and CMV-seropositive. Specimen: PBMCs. The gene calls are TRBV7-9 and TRBJ1-2, with 7 bases matching TRBD1. CDR3 coding DNA: TGTTCCAGCAGCCTAGCGACGACAGGGTGGCATGGCTACACCTTC. As protein: CSSSLATTGWHGYTF. The full variable domain, completed using reference TRBV7-9 and TRBJ1-2, is DTGVSQNPRHKITKRGQNVTFRCDPISEHNRLYWYRQTLGQGPEFLTYFQNEAQLEKSRLLSDRFSAERPKGSFSTLEIQRTEQGDSAMYLCSSSLATTGWHGYTFGSGTRLTVV.